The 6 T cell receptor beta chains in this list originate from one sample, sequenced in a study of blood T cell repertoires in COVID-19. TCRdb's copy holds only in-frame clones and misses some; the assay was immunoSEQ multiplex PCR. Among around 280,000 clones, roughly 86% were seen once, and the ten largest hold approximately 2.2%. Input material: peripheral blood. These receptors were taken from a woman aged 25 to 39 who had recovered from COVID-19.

The CDR3 region has the DNA TGTGCCAGCAGCTTAGGGGGCGGCTATGGCTACACCTTC. Protein: CASSLGGGYGYTF. The chain joins TRBV5-4 to TRBJ1-2, with 7 bases that match TRBD1. The V gene's germline CDR1 is SGHNT and CDR2 YYREEE (reference sequence). Losses at the gene ends were 2 bases for V and 4 bases for J; bases not matched to a gene: 2. CDR3 length: 13 residues.

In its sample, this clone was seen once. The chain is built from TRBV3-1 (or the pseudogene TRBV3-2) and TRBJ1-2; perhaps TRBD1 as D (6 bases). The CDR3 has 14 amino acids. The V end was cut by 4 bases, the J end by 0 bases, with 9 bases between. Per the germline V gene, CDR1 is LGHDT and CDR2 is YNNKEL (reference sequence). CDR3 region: CASSRTESNYGYTF. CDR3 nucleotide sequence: TGTGCCAGCAGCCGGACAGAATCTAACTATGGCTACACCTTC.

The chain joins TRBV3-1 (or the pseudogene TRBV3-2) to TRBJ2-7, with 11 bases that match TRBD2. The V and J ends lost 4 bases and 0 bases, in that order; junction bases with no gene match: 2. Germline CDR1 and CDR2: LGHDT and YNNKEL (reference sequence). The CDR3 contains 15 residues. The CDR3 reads CASSPSGGSSYEQYF. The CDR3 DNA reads TGTGCCAGCAGCCCTAGCGGGGGGAGCTCCTACGAGCAGTACTTC.

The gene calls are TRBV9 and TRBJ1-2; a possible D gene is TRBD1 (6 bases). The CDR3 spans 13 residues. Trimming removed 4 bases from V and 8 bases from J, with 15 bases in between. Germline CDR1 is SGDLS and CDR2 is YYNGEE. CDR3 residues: CASSTQQGRGYTF. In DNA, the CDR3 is TGTGCCAGCAGCACCCAACAGGGCCGGGGCTACACCTTC.

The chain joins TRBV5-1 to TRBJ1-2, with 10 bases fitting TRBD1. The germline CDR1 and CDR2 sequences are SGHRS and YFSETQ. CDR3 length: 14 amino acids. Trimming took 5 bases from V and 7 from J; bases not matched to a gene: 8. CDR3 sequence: CASRVSTGGSGYTF. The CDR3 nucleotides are TGCGCCAGCAGGGTTTCGACAGGGGGCTCTGGCTACACCTTC.

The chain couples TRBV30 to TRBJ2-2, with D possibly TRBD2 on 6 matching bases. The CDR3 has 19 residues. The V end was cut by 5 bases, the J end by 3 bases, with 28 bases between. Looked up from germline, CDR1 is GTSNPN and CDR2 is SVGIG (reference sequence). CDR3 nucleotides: TGTGCCTGGCACGGAGGGTGGGACTGGCTTAGCTCGGACACCGGGGAGCTGTTTTTT. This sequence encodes CAWHGGWDWLSSDTGELFF.